The next 21 T cell receptor beta chains were all read from a single sample in a study of blood T cell repertoires in COVID-19 (dated by TCRdb to the early 2020s). Preparation of the library involved the immunoSEQ multiplex PCR assay. TCRdb took this table from immuneACCESS and kept in-frame rearrangements with V and J called. Such tables lack part of the clones; where checked against another copy, unresolved V genes explain under half of the gap, and the rest is unexplained. This sample gives nearly 35,000 clones in total; roughly 86% of them show up just once. Less than 55% of the sample belongs to the ten largest clones. The sequenced sample consisted of peripheral blood. The receptors originated from a human donor in a cohort sampled during active COVID-19.

The chain uses TRBV19 and TRBJ1-6; 7 bases agree with TRBD1. Trimming at V came to 3 bases and at J to 9 bases, leaving 5 bases not matched to a gene. The length of the CDR3 is 14 residues. Germline V gene data show CDR1 as LNHDA and CDR2 as SQIVND (reference sequence). The DNA for the CDR3 is TGTGCCAGTAGTATTAAACAGGGGAGTTCACCCCTCCACTTT. Its translation: CASSIKQGSSPLHF.

This chain links TRBV4-2 with TRBJ2-3; a weak D match, TRBD1 (5 bases). V shed 0 bases and J shed 3 bases, with 10 bases lying between them. The CDR3 consists of 15 residues. Germline-derived CDR1 and CDR2 are LGHNA and YNFKEQ. The CDR3 DNA reads TGTGCCAGCAGCCAAGATCTTCACAGGACAGATACGCAGTATTTT. This gives the protein CASSQDLHRTDTQYF.

The chain carries TRBV5-1 and TRBJ2-2; D uncertain. Trimming left V 0 bases short and J 1 base short, with 4 bases between. Germline loops: CDR1 SGHRS, CDR2 YFSETQ. This CDR3 has 14 amino acids. The CDR3 reads CASSLDGNTGELFF. In DNA, the CDR3 is TGCGCCAGCAGCTTGGACGGGAACACCGGGGAGCTGTTTTTT.

The chain joins TRBV12-3 or TRBV12-4 to TRBJ1-1, with 7 bases fitting TRBD1. J was trimmed by 7 bases and V by 7 bases; bases with no gene match: 9. The CDR3 extends over 13 amino acids. The chain's CDR3 is CASKGAGFGEAFF. The CDR3 region has the DNA TGTGCCAGCAAGGGGGCGGGGTTCGGTGAAGCTTTCTTT.

The V gene is TRBV6-2 or TRBV6-3, the J gene TRBJ2-3; D gene unclear. Germline V gene lookup returns CDR1 MNHEY and CDR2 SVGEGT. Trimming stripped 2 bases from V and 4 bases from J, with 10 bases between. CDR3 length equals 14 residues. CDR3 nucleotides: TGTGCCAGCAGTTACGCCGCGCTCGCAGATACGCAGTATTTT. Residues: CASSYAALADTQYF.

The rearrangement uses TRBV7-2 and TRBJ2-1, with 12 bases fitting TRBD2. Germline V gene sequence: CDR1 SGHTA, CDR2 FQGNSA. The CDR3 is made up of 15 amino acids. V was clipped by 4 bases and J by 6 bases; unmatched bases: 4. The CDR3 bases are TGTGCCAGCAGCTCCCAACTAGCGGGGGGCAATGAGCAGTTCTTC. Translated: CASSSQLAGGNEQFF. The full variable domain, in which reference TRBV7-2 and TRBJ2-1 provide the parts outside the CDR3, is GAGVSQSPSNKVTEKGKDVELRCDPISGHTALYWYRQSLGQGLEFLIYFQGNSAPDKSGLPSDRFSAERTGGSVSTLTIQRTQQEDSAVYLCASSSQLAGGNEQFFGPGTRLTVL.

CDR3 nucleotide sequence: TGTGCCAGCAGCTTTGGGTCCTTTAAAGAGCGGCCCAGGAATGAGCAGTTCTTC. Translation gives CASSFGSFKERPRNEQFF. This sequence joins TRBV11-2 and TRBJ2-1; TRBD2 might be the D (5 bases). Germline CDR1 SGHAT, CDR2 FQNNGV. V was cut by 3 bases and J by 7 bases, with 25 bases left in between. This CDR3 has 18 residues.

The genes are TRBV4-3 and TRBJ1-3; D is ambiguous. The CDR3 spans 13 residues. Trimming removed 4 bases from V and 4 bases from J, with 8 bases in between. Germline values: CDR1 LGHNA, CDR2 YSLEER. CDR3 region: CASSRLGGNTIYF. The CDR3 bases are TGCGCCAGCAGCCGCCTCGGGGGAAACACCATATATTTT.

The sample holds one count of this clone. The chain has TRBV19 and TRBJ2-3, with 10 bases lining up with TRBD1. Germline trimming cut 4 bases from V and 6 bases from J; bases unmatched to any gene: 10. In germline, CDR1 is LNHDA, CDR2 SQIVND (reference sequence). This CDR3 spans 16 amino acids. The CDR3 bases are TGTGCCAGTAGTACCTCGACAGGGGGCGGTCGGGATACGCAGTATTTT. The encoded protein is CASSTSTGGGRDTQYF. The full variable domain, with the rest looked up from reference TRBV19 and TRBJ2-3, is DGGITQSPKYLFRKEGQNVTLSCEQNLNHDAMYWYRQDPGQGLRLIYYSQIVNDFQKGDIAEGYSVSREKKESFPLTVTSAQKNPTAFYLCASSTSTGGGRDTQYFGPGTRLTVL.

The chain has TRBV28 and TRBJ1-2; a weak D match, TRBD1 (5 bases). The length of the CDR3 is 16 residues. Per the germline V gene, CDR1 is MDHEN and CDR2 is SYDVKM. V was pared by 2 bases and J by 4 bases, with 17 bases between. CDR3 nucleotides: TGTGCCAGCAGTTTAGGTTCAGGGCCTCCTTTCTATGGCTACACCTTC. This translates into CASSLGSGPPFYGYTF.

This rearrangement joins TRBV6-2 or TRBV6-3 to TRBJ1-5; D gene ambiguous. The CDR3 covers 15 residues. Germline CDR1 is MNHEY and CDR2 is SVGEGT. V was clipped by 3 bases and J by 5 bases, with 14 bases between them. In DNA form, the CDR3 reads TGTGCCAGCAGTTATATAGGCGGAGATTATCAGCCCCAGCATTTT. Translating gives CASSYIGGDYQPQHF.

The gene calls are TRBV14 and TRBJ2-1; 8 bases are shared with TRBD1. Germline V gives CDR1 SGHDN, CDR2 FVKESK. The ends lost 2 bases at V and 13 bases at J; junction bases unmatched: 4. The CDR3 is 12 amino acids. The CDR3 is CASSQLTGGQFF. Here the CDR3 DNA reads TGTGCCAGCAGCCAACTCACAGGGGGACAGTTCTTC.

The V and J genes are TRBV5-1 and TRBJ2-5; tentatively, D is TRBD2 (5 bases). The CDR3 is 15 residues long. Germline V lookup: CDR1 SGHRS, CDR2 YFSETQ. Trimming cost V 4 bases and J 4 bases, with 17 bases left between them. In nucleotides, the CDR3 is TGCGCCAGCAGCCTCGGAGGTCGACTTGGAGAGACCCAGTACTTC. Residues: CASSLGGRLGETQYF. Variable domain in full (rest from reference TRBV5-1 and TRBJ2-5): KAGVTQTPRYLIKTRGQQVTLSCSPISGHRSVSWYQQTPGQGLQFLFEYFSETQRNKGNFPGRFSGRQFSNSRSEMNVSTLELGDSALYLCASSLGGRLGETQYFGPGTRLLVL.

J is TRBJ1-4 and V is TRBV28; TRBD1 might be the D (6 bases). V was clipped by 3 bases and J by 6 bases, with 11 bases between them. Germline V gives CDR1 MDHEN, CDR2 SYDVKM. The CDR3 is 14 amino acids. The CDR3 loop is CASSFYRADEKLFF. The DNA for the CDR3 is TGTGCCAGCAGTTTCTACAGGGCGGATGAAAAACTGTTTTTT.

The J gene is TRBJ1-5, the V gene TRBV6-5; D not resolved. CDR3 size: 12 residues. The V and J ends lost 6 bases and 15 bases respectively, with 18 bases between them. Germline V gene lookup returns CDR1 MNHEY and CDR2 SVGAGI. The CDR3 spells CASSYPRAAGHF. The CDR3 coding sequence is TGTGCCAGCAGCTACCCCCGGGCAGCGGGGCATTTT.

V gene TRBV18 combines with J gene TRBJ2-7; maybe TRBD2 (6 bases). V gave up 1 base and J gave up 5 bases, with 9 bases separating them. The CDR3 consists of 13 residues. Per germline, CDR1 KGHSH and CDR2 LQKENI. The CDR3 region is CASSPHSGDEQYF. The CDR3 DNA reads as TGTGCCAGCTCACCACACTCGGGGGACGAGCAGTACTTC.

The CDR3 sequence: CASSLGGTAYGYTF. CDR3 nucleotides: TGTGCCAGCAGCTTGGGCGGGACAGCCTATGGCTACACCTTC. The genes are TRBV5-6 and TRBJ1-2; 7 nucleotides align to TRBD1. CDR3 length equals 14 residues. Trimming cost V 0 bases and J 4 bases; bases outside gene matches: 3. Germline CDR1 SGHDT, CDR2 YYEEEE.

V and J are TRBV19 and TRBJ2-7; weak D call: TRBD2 (5 bases). CDR1 and CDR2 from the germline V gene are LNHDA and SQIVND (reference sequence). The length of the CDR3 is 14 residues. The V end lost 1 base, the J end lost 3 bases, and 10 bases lay between the germline ends. CDR3 in amino acids: CASSIVGDYYEQYF. The CDR3 nucleotides read TGTGCCAGTAGTATAGTTGGAGACTACTACGAGCAGTACTTC.

The V call is TRBV7-9, the J call TRBJ1-2, with a weak D call TRBD1 (5 bases). Looked up from germline, CDR1 is SEHNR and CDR2 is FQNEAQ (reference sequence). The CDR3 covers 13 residues. V gave up 5 bases and J gave up 8 bases, with 15 bases separating them. The CDR3 reads CASSTGTFGGYTF. In DNA form, the CDR3 reads TGTGCCAGCAGCACGGGGACTTTTGGAGGCTACACCTTC.

V is TRBV5-4 and J is TRBJ2-2; D ambiguous. Trimming stripped 5 bases from V and 0 bases from J, with 11 bases between. Germline V gene data show CDR1 as SGHNT and CDR2 as YYREEE (reference sequence). The CDR3 spans 15 residues. CDR3 sequence: CASSGRVANTGELFF. CDR3 DNA sequence: TGTGCCAGCAGTGGCCGGGTCGCGAACACCGGGGAGCTGTTTTTT.

V and J are TRBV7-6 and TRBJ1-5; 10 bases line up with TRBD1. J was trimmed by 8 bases and V by 4 bases; bases with no gene match: 5. The CDR3 length is 14 residues. Germline assignment: CDR1 SGHVS and CDR2 FNYEAQ. The chain's CDR3 is CASSSTGGREPQHF. The CDR3 DNA follows: TGTGCCAGCAGCTCGACAGGGGGCCGGGAGCCCCAGCATTTT.